A single sample is the source of the 10 T cell receptor beta chains below, sequenced in a study of control samples from healthy donors and cancer patients. TCRdb's table, derived via immunoSEQ multiplex PCR, lists solely in-frame clones and lacks some. The profile shows fewer than 200,000 clones, 90% of them singletons. What was sequenced was blood. Source of these receptors: a woman between 50 and 59 years old in good health.

Only one count was recorded for this clone. The V gene is TRBV10-3, the J gene TRBJ1-2, with no clear D. Trimming left V 2 bases short and J 4 bases short, with 11 bases between. The CDR3 totals 14 residues. The V gene's germline CDR1 is ENHRY and CDR2 SYGVKD. For the CDR3, the DNA is TGTGCCATCAGTGAGGCGGGAGTGGGCTATGGCTACACCTTC. Encoded protein: CAISEAGVGYGYTF.

V gene TRBV19 combines with J gene TRBJ1-1; tentative D call: TRBD1 (5 bases). Trimming took 0 bases from V and 7 from J, leaving 9 bases between them. The CDR3 consists of 13 residues. Germline V gives CDR1 LNHDA, CDR2 SQIVND (reference sequence). CDR3 in DNA: TGTGCCAGTAGTATAGAAAGGAGGGGTGAAGCTTTCTTT. Encoded protein: CASSIERRGEAFF.

The chain links TRBV7-3 to TRBJ1-2; possibly TRBD1 for D (6 bases). The CDR3 totals 14 residues. Germline assignment: CDR1 SGHTA and CDR2 FQGTGA. Trimming removed 5 bases at V and 5 bases at J, with 15 bases between. The CDR3 DNA reads as TGTGCCAGCAGCGGAACAGGGAGCTCATATGGCTACACCTTC. It translates to CASSGTGSSYGYTF.

The chain is built from TRBV4-3 and TRBJ2-7, with D possibly being TRBD1 (5 bases). V shed 0 bases and J shed 5 bases, with 17 bases lying between them. This CDR3 has 16 residues. Germline V gene lookup returns CDR1 LGHNA and CDR2 YSLEER. Here the CDR3 DNA reads TGCGCCAGCAGCCAAGATCTTTCACAGGCTATCGACGAGCAGTACTTC. Its protein product is CASSQDLSQAIDEQYF.

The V call is TRBV28, the J call TRBJ2-6; 9 bases agree with TRBD1. V shed 5 bases, J shed 1 base, and the junction held 12 bases outside the gene matches. The V gene's germline CDR1 is MDHEN and CDR2 SYDVKM. The CDR3 is 19 amino acids. The CDR3 region is CASSIPPGQGRSGANVLTF. CDR3 in DNA: TGTGCCAGCAGTATCCCTCCGGGACAGGGACGATCTGGGGCCAACGTCCTGACTTTC.

V gene TRBV24-1 combines with J gene TRBJ2-7; weak D call: TRBD2 (5 bases). Trimming took off 5 bases at V and 3 bases at J, with 10 bases between the two ends. This CDR3 is built from 13 residues. Germline CDR1 reads KGHDR; CDR2 reads SFDVKD. CDR3 sequence (DNA): TGTGCCACCAGTGCACGGGGTTACTACGAGCAGTACTTC. This sequence encodes CATSARGYYEQYF.

The DNA for the CDR3 is TGTGCCAGCAGCAACGACAGAAATCAGCCCCAGCATTTT. It encodes CASSNDRNQPQHF. This chain uses TRBV5-4 with TRBJ1-5; D is possibly TRBD1 (5 bases). The V end was cut by 4 bases, the J end by 4 bases, with 9 bases between. Germline lookup yields CDR1 SGHNT and CDR2 YYREEE (reference sequence). CDR3 length equals 13 residues.

V usage is TRBV5-4 and J usage is TRBJ1-2; possibly TRBD1 for D (6 bases). Looked up from germline, CDR1 is SGHNT and CDR2 is YYREEE (reference sequence). This CDR3 is 12 amino acids long. The V and J ends lost 7 bases and 12 bases respectively, with 19 bases between them. CDR3 sequence (DNA): TGTGCCAGCGGGGTACTGGGCCGGGACAACACCTTC. This sequence encodes CASGVLGRDNTF.

The chain joins TRBV21-1 to TRBJ1-5. TRBV21-1 corresponds to a pseudogene. CDR3 length equals 16 residues. This CDR3 is CASYYYAPEESQPQHF. The CDR3, as DNA: TGTGCCAGCTATTATTATGCGCCGGAAGAAAGTCAGCCCCAGCATTTT.

This clone was recorded a few times. CDR3 nucleotide sequence: TGTGCCAGCAGCTTAGGCTCGATCACAGGGAAGGACTACGAGCAGTACTTC. Its protein product is CASSLGSITGKDYEQYF. V and J are TRBV7-9 and TRBJ2-7; weak D call: TRBD1 (6 bases). Trimming removed 1 base at V and 3 bases at J, with 19 bases between. Germline values: CDR1 SEHNR, CDR2 FQNEAQ (reference sequence). This CDR3 is built from 17 residues.